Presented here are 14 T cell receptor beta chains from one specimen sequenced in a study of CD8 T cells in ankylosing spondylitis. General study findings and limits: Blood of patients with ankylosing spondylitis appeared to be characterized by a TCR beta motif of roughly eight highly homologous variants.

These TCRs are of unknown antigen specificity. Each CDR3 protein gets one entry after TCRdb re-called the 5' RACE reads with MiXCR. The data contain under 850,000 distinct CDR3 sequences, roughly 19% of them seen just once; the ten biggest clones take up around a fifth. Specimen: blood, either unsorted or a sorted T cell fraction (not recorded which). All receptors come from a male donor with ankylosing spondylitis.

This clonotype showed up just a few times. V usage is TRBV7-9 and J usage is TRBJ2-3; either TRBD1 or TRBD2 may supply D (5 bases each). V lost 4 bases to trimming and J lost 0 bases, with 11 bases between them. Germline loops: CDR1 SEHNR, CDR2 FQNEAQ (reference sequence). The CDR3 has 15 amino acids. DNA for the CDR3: TGTGCCAGCAGCTCGGGACGGGAAAGCACAGATACGCAGTATTTT. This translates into CASSSGRESTDTQYF.

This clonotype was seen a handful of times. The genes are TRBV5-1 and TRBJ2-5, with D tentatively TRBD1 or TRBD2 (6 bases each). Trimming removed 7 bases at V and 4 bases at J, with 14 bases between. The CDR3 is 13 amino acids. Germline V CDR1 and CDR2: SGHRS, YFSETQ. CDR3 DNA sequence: TGCGCCAGCGAAGCCGGGGGCGGAGAGACCCAGTACTTC. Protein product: CASEAGGGETQYF.

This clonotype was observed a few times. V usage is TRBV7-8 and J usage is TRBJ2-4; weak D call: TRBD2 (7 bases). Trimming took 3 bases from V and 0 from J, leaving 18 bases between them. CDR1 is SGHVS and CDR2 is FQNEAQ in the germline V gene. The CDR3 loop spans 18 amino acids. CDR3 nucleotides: TGTGCCAGCAGCTTGATGGGAGGGGGACCTTTAGCCAAAAACATTCAGTACTTC. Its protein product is CASSLMGGGPLAKNIQYF.

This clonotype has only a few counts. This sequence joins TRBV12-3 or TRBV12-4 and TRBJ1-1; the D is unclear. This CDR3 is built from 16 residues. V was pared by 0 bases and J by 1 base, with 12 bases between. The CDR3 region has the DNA TGTGCCAGCAGTTTAGCAGGGTCAGTATCGAACACTGAAGCTTTCTTT. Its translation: CASSLAGSVSNTEAFF.

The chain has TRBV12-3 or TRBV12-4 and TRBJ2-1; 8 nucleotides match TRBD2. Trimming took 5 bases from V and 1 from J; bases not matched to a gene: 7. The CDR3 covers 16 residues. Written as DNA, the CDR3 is TGTGCCAGCAGTCCCTGGCTAGCGGGTTCCTACAATGAGCAGTTCTTC. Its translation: CASSPWLAGSYNEQFF.

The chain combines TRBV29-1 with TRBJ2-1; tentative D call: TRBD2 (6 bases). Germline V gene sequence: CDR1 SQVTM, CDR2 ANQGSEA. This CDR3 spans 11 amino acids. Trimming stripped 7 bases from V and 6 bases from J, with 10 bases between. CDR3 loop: CSAGTSNEQFF. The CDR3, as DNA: TGCAGCGCCGGGACTTCCAATGAGCAGTTCTTC.

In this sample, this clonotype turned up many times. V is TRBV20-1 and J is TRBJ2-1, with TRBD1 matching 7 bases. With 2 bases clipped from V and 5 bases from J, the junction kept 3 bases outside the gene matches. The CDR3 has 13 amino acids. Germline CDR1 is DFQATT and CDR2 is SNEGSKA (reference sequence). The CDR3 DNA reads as TGCAGTGCTAGAAGGGACAGAAACAATGAGCAGTTCTTC. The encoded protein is CSARRDRNNEQFF.

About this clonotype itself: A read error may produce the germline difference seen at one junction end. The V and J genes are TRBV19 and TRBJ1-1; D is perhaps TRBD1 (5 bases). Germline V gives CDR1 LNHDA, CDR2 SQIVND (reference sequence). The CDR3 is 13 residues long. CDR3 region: CASSRQLNTEAFF. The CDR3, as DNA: TGTGCCAGCAGTAGACAGTTGAACACTGAAGCTTTCTTT. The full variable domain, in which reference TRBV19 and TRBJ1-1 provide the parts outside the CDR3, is DGGITQSPKYLFRKEGQNVTLSCEQNLNHDAMYWYRQDPGQGLRLIYYSQIVNDFQKGDIAEGYSVSREKKESFPLTVTSAQKNPTAFYLCASSRQLNTEAFFGQGTRLTVV.

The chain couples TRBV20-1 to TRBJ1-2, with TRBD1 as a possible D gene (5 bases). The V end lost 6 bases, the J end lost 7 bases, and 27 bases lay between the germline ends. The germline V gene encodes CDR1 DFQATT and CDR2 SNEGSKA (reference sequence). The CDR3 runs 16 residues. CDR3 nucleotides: TGCAGTGCCCGCCCGGGGGGGAGATCGTATGGGCTTGGCTACACCTTC. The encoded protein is CSARPGGRSYGLGYTF.

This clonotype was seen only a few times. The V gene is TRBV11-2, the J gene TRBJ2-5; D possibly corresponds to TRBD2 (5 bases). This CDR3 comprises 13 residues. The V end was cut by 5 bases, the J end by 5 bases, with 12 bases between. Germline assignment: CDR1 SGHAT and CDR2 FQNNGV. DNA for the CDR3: TGTGCCAGCAGCCGCACTAGGAGGGAGACCCAGTACTTC. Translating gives CASSRTRRETQYF.

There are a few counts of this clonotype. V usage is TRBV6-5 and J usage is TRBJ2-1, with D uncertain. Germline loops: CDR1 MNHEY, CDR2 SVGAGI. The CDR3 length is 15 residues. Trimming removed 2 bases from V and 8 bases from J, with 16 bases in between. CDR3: CASSYAPALGYEQFF. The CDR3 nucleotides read TGTGCCAGCAGTTACGCCCCCGCACTTGGGTATGAGCAGTTCTTC.

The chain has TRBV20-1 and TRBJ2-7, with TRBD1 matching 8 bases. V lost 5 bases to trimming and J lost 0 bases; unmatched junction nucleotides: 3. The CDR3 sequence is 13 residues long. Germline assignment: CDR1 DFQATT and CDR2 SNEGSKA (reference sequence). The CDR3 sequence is CSAYRGSSYEQYF. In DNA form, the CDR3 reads TGCAGTGCTTACAGGGGGAGCTCCTACGAGCAGTACTTC.

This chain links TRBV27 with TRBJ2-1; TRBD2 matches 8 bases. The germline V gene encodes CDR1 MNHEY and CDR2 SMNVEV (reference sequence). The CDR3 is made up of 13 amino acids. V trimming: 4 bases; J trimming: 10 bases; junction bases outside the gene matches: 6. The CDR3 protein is CASSSRAGVEQFF. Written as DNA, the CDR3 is TGTGCCAGCAGTTCACGAGCGGGGGTGGAGCAGTTCTTC.

CDR3 nucleotide sequence: TGTGCCAGCAGCTTAGGCCAGGTACGGCAGTTCTTC. Its translation: CASSLGQVRQFF. This chain connects TRBV7-2 to TRBJ2-1; the D is unclear. The V and J ends lost 1 base and 12 bases respectively, with 10 bases between them. This CDR3 region has 12 residues. The germline V gene has CDR1 SGHTA and CDR2 FQGNSA.